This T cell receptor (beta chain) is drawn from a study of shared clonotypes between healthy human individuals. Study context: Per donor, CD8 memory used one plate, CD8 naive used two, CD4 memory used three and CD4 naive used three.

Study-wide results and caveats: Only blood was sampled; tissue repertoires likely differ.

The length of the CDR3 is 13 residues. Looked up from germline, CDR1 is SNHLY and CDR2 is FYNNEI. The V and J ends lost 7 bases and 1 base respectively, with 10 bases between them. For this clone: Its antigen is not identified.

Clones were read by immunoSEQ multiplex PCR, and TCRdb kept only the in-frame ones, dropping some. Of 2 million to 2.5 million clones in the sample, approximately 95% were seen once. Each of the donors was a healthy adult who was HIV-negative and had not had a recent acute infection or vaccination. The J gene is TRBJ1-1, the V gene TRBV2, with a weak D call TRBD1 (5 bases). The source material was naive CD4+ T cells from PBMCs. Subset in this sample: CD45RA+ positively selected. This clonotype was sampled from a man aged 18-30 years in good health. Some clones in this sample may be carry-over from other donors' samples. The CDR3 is CASKEDRNTEAFF. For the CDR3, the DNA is TGTGCCAGCAAGGAAGACAGGAACACTGAAGCTTTCTTT.